This record looks at one T cell receptor (beta chain) sequence and its context. This record belongs to a study of blood T cell repertoires in COVID-19. About the research overall: Samples came from the United States, Italy and Spain, spanning acute and convalescent COVID-19.

Enrolment of Seattle patients took place during active infection, and they were followed longitudinally. The CDR3 has 14 amino acids. CDR1 SNHLY and CDR2 FYNNEI come from the germline V gene. The ends lost 5 bases at V and 5 bases at J; junction bases unmatched: 8. Generated by immunoSEQ multiplex PCR, the TCRdb table keeps only in-frame clones and is missing some. The sample yields 55,000 to 75,000 clones, roughly four fifths seen once. The clonotype was recovered from an older man with COVID-19, enrolled during active disease. The V gene is TRBV2, the J gene TRBJ2-5, with 7 positions matching TRBD1. Source material: peripheral blood. The chain's CDR3 is CASSRGLFVETQYF. DNA of the CDR3: TGTGCCAGCAGTAGGGGGCTCTTCGTGGAGACCCAGTACTTC.